The entry that follows covers one T cell receptor beta chain sequence. Its antigen target is currently unknown. Nothing much larger sits one base from this clone, and base qualities are not available. The entry originates in a study of T cell repertoires in cytomegalovirus infection (dated by TCRdb to 2018 to 2020). Context from the whole study: Peptide stimulations targeted recently identified HLA-C-restricted CMV epitopes, whose presentation resists viral immunomodulation, together with well-studied HLA-B-restricted epitopes. Donor HLA type was relevant to the analysis, because carriage of CMV infection together with the matching HLA type was indicated by public TCR beta signatures.

The investigation overall reported the following: The ex vivo response was dominated by HLA-C-restricted CMV-specific TCR beta clonotypes, which also provided the single most frequent clonotype in two of eight donors. In both this cohort and an independent cohort of 350 to 400 donors, the cumulative frequency of public TCR beta family members distinguished carriers of CMV infection plus the relevant HLA type.

The treatment or condition label on this specimen signifies: in vitro stimulation with specific CMV peptide epitopes to enrich CMV-specific T cells. These reads were obtained on an Illumina HiSeq 1500. Using fastp trimming at Q25 and MiXCR clonotype assembly, TCRdb reanalyzed the public sequencing data and kept in-frame beta chains. Each CDR3 protein gets just one entry, which takes the most common genes and DNA from the rows behind it. Here the sample has 400,000 to 600,000 distinct CDR3 sequences; about 42% occur a single time. Together, the top ten hold roughly two fifths of the sample. The CDR3 measures 15 amino acids from cysteine to phenylalanine. Only CDR3 DNA is held: 45 bases, read in frame from base 1. V is trimmed back by 3 bases and J by 7 bases, and the junction contains 5 bases that no gene match accounts for. For CDR1 and CDR2, the germline V gene lists MNHEY and SVGEGT.

Rearrangement joined TRBV6-2 or TRBV6-3 to TRBJ1-5, with 11 bases aligning to TRBD1. This clonotype originated in a human donor in good health (CMV status not recorded). Some clones in this sample may be carry-over from other donors' samples. The sample in question was cultured PBMCs, obtained from culture after CMV antigen stimulation. The nucleotides read TGTGCCAGCAGTTATAGCCGGGACAGGGGGCAGCCCCAGCATTTT. It translates to CASSYSRDRGQPQHF.